This T cell receptor beta chain was captured by sequencing in a study of Ad26.COV2.S vaccination and SARS-CoV-2 variants. TCRdb keeps only in-frame clones here, not all; method: immunoSEQ multiplex PCR. The data contain fewer than 400,000 clones, 70% to 90% of them singletons. Treatment denoted: some 19 received Ad26.COV2.S at low or high dose, single or two shots; about five received placebo; per-sample allocation not given. After the first vaccine or placebo injection, samples were drawn on day 63. In germline, CDR1 is SGHDT, CDR2 YYEEEE. V was shortened by 3 bases and J by 9 bases, with 10 bases between the two germline ends. The length of the CDR3 is 12 residues.

V is TRBV5-6 and J is TRBJ1-5; D is uncertain. The sequences come from peripheral blood, collected in a trial of Ad26.COV2.S vaccine versus placebo. The sequence came from a person aged 18-60 years who received the Ad26.COV2.S COVID-19 vaccine or a placebo. The CDR3: CASSSHSTPQHF. For the CDR3, the DNA is TGTGCCAGCAGCTCCCACAGTACGCCCCAGCATTTT.